This T cell receptor (beta chain) is from a study of T cells after posttransplantation cyclophosphamide (dated by TCRdb to 2015 to 2016). With respect to the entire study: The study tracked T cell repertoire reconstitution by TRB sequencing after myeloablative bone marrow transplantation using posttransplantation cyclophosphamide as GVHD prophylaxis. TRB sequencing was also done on up to about 3 additional blood samples from 2 to 5.2 years after transplant in 3 patients, and on pretransplant blood from 4 patients. Samples from around 40 PTCy-treated patients and some 16 related bone marrow donors of those patients were subjected to antigen receptor sequencing. Because TRA and TRB clonality were tightly correlated in 9 samples, subsequent TCR analyses were focused on TRB only. Public TRB sequences were queried against a database of over 3,600 sequences associated with responses to pathogens, tumor antigens, self-antigens and alloantigens. Blood from all 35 or so PTCy patients with 1-year posttransplant specimens was subjected to TRB sequencing. Points the paper makes about the study in general: The TRB repertoires of T cells infiltrating skin or GI tract showed only limited overlap with the TRB repertoires of T cells in blood. Across roughly 49 patients, TRB clonality was highly associated with recipient CMV seropositivity and CMV reactivation, and diversity in PTCy patients was similar to diversity in CNI/methotrexate controls. Donor-recipient similarity was low at 1-2 months but increased during the first year, and donor CD8+ memory clones often dominated later blood repertoires.

Its CDR3 holds 12 amino acids, cysteine through phenylalanine. Just the 36-base CDR3 DNA is kept, in frame starting at base 1. Trimming removed 6 bases from V and 3 bases from J, leaving 9 bases between the germline ends. From the germline V gene (reference sequence), CDR1 is MNHNY and CDR2 is SVGAGI. In its sample, this clone was seen many times. Its antigen target is currently unknown. No base quality values were provided; no much bigger clone lies one nucleotide off. TRB sequencing was run on genomic DNA with either the immunoSEQ assay at survey resolution or the hsTCRB kit. As for how the authors treated the data: The immunoSEQ software was used for initial read processing, and the LymphoSeq R package was used for repertoire analyses. Clonality was calculated as 1 minus normalized Shannon entropy, and the Gini coefficient was also calculated for each TRB dataset. To infer phenotypes in unsorted samples, TRB sequences from sorted subsets of the recipient or donor were mapped onto unsorted samples from the same recipient. In its TCRdb copy, this immuneACCESS table keeps in-frame sequences only and misses some clones. Where compared with another copy, unresolved V genes explain less than half of these, and the others have no known cause. That table furnishes V, J and clone size, whereas the DNA furnished D and trimming. The sample records about 30,000 clones, none occurring a single time. About 2.9% of the sample is in the top ten clones.

Related bone marrow donors provided peripheral blood samples on the day of marrow donation. Mononuclear cells from peripheral blood and bone marrow were separated by Ficoll-Hypaque density centrifugation and then cryopreserved. Here the chain combines TRBV6-6 and TRBJ2-7, with a weak D call of TRBD1 (6 bases match). This clonotype was sampled from an older woman in good health, CMV-negative, and a related stem cell transplant donor. The sample comprised PBMCs. The DNA is as follows: TGTGCCAGCAGCCCAGGGGTCTACGAGCAGTACTTC. It encodes CASSPGVYEQYF.